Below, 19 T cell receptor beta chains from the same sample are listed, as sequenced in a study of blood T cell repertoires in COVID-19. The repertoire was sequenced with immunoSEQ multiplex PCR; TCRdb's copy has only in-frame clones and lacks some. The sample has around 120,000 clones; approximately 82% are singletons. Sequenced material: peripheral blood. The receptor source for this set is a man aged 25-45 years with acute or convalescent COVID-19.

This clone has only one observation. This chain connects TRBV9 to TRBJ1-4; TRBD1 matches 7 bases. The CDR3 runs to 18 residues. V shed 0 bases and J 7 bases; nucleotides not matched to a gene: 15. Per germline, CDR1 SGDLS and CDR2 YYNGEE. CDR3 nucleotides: TGTGCCAGCAGCGTAGCGGAGGGGGCCGGGACAGATAGTGAAAAACTGTTTTTT. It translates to CASSVAEGAGTDSEKLFF.

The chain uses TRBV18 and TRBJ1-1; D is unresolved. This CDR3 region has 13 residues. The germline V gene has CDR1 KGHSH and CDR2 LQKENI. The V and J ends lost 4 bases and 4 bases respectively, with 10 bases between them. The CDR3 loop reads CASSQLPITEAFF. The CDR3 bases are TGTGCCAGCTCACAACTTCCAATCACTGAAGCTTTCTTT.

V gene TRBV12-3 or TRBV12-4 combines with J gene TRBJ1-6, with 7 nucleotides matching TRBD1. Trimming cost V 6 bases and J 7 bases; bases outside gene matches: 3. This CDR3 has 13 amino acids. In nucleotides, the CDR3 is TGTGCCAGCAGCGGACAGGAGAATTCACCCCTCCACTTT. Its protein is CASSGQENSPLHF.

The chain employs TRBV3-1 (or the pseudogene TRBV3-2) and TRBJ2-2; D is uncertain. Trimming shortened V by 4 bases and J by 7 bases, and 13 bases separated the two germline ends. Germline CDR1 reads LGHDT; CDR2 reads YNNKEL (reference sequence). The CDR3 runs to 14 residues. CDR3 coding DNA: TGTGCCAGCAGCCTCGACACGTACATCGGGGAGCTGTTTTTT. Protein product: CASSLDTYIGELFF.

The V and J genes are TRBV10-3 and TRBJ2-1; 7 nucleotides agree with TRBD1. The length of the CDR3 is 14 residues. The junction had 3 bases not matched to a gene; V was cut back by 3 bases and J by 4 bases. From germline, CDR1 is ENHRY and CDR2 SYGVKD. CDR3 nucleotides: TGTGCCATCAGTGATGGGGACAGTTACAATGAGCAGTTCTTC. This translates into CAISDGDSYNEQFF.

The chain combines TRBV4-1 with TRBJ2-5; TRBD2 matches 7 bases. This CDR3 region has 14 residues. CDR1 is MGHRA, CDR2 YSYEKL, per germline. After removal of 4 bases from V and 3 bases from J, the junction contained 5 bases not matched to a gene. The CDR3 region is CASSPGRGKETQYF. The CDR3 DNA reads TGCGCCAGCAGCCCTGGGCGGGGGAAAGAGACCCAGTACTTC.

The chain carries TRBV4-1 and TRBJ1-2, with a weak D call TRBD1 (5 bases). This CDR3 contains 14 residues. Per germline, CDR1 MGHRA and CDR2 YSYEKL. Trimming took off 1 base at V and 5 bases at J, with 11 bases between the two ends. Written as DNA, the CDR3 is TGCGCCAGCAGCCAAGGGGGGGACCGGTATGGCTACACCTTC. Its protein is CASSQGGDRYGYTF.

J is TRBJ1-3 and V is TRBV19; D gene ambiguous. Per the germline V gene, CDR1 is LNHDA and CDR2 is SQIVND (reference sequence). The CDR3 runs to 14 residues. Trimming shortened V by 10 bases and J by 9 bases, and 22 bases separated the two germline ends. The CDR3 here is CATAEQKRSGTIYF. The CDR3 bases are TGTGCCACCGCGGAACAGAAACGCAGCGGCACCATATATTTT.

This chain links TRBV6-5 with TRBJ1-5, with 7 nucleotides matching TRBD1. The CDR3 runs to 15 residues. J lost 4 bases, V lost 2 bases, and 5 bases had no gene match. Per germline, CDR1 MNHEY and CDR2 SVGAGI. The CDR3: CASSYETGTNQPQHF. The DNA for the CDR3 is TGTGCCAGCAGTTACGAGACAGGGACTAATCAGCCCCAGCATTTT.

This chain's CDR3 is CASSLKTVMNTEAFF. CDR3 sequence (DNA): TGCGCCAGCAGCCTAAAGACAGTTATGAACACTGAAGCTTTCTTT. The chain links TRBV4-1 to TRBJ1-1, with a tentative D call TRBD1 (5 bases). The germline V and J ends were trimmed by 4 bases and 0 bases, with 12 bases remaining between them. Per germline, CDR1 MGHRA and CDR2 YSYEKL. The CDR3 has 15 residues.

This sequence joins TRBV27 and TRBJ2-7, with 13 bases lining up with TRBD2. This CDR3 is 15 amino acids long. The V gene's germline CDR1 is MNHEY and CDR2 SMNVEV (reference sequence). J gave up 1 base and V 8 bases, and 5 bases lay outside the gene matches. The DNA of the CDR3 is TGTGCCAGCGGGACTAGCGGGGAAAATTCCTACGAGCAGTACTTC. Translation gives CASGTSGENSYEQYF.

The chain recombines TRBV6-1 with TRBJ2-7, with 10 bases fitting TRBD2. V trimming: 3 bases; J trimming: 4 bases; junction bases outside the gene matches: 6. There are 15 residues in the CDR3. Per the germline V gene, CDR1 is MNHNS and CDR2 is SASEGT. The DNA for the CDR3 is TGTGCCAGCAGTGAGTCCCTAGCGGGAGTATACGAGCAGTACGTC. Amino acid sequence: CASSESLAGVYEQYV.

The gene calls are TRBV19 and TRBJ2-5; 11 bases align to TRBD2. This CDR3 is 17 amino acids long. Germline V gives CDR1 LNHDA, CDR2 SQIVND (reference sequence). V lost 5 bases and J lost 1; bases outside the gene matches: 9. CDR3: CASSHLAGGNIQETQYF. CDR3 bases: TGTGCCAGTAGTCATCTAGCGGGAGGTAACATCCAAGAGACCCAGTACTTC.

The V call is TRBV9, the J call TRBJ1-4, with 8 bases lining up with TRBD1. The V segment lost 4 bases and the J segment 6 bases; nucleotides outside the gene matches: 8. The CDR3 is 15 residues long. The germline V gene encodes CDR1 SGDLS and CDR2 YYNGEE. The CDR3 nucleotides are TGTGCCAGCAGCCCCCGAGGACAGGGTCATGAAAAACTGTTTTTT. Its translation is CASSPRGQGHEKLFF.

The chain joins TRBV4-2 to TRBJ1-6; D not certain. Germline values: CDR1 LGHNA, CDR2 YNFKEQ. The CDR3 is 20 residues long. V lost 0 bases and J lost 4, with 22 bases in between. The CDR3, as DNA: TGTGCCAGCAGCCAAGATCCCCCCTTGGGCGTCAGTCATTATAATTCACCCCTCCACTTT. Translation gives CASSQDPPLGVSHYNSPLHF.

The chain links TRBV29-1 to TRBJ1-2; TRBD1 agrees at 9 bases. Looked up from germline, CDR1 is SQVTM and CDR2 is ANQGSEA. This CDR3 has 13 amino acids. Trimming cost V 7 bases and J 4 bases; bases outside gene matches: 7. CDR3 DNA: TGCAGCGCGATGGGACAGGGAGGCTATGGCTACACCTTC. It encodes CSAMGQGGYGYTF.

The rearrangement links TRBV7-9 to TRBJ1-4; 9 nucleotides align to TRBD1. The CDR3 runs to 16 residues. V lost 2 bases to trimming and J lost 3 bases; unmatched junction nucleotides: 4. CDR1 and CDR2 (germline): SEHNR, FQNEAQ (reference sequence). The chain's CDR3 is CASSLLQGAANEKLFF. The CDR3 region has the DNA TGTGCCAGCAGCTTACTACAGGGGGCAGCTAATGAAAAACTGTTTTTT.

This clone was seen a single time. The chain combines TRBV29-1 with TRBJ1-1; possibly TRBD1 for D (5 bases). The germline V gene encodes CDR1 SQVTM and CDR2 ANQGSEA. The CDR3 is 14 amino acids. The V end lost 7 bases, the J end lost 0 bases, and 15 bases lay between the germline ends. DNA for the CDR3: TGCAGCGCCAAACCTGGGGGGATGAACACTGAAGCTTTCTTT. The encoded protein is CSAKPGGMNTEAFF.

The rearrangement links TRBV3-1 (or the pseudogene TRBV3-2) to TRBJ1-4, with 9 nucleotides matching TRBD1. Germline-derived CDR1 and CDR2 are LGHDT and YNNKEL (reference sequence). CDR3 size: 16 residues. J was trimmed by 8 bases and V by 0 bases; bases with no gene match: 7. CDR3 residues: CASSQELQGAWEKLFF. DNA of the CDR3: TGTGCCAGCAGCCAAGAACTACAGGGGGCGTGGGAAAAACTGTTTTTT.